These 19 T cell receptor beta chains were sequenced from one sample in a study of PD-L1 blockade in urothelial cancer. The assay was immunoSEQ multiplex PCR, and TCRdb's table has in-frame clones only and misses some. This sample has just over 14,000 clones, with 88% found just once. Sequencing used PBMCs, obtained around atezolizumab (anti-PD-L1) treatment. All receptors derive from a man between 65 and 85 years old with urothelial cancer.

The V call is TRBV9, the J call TRBJ2-7, with TRBD1 matching over 7 bases. This CDR3 comprises 14 residues. Looked up from germline, CDR1 is SGDLS and CDR2 is YYNGEE. Trimming took 2 bases from V and 5 from J; bases not matched to a gene: 7. The CDR3 loop reads CASSVGDSIHEQYF. In nucleotides, the CDR3 is TGTGCCAGCAGCGTGGGGGACAGCATCCACGAGCAGTACTTC.

The V and J genes are TRBV30 and TRBJ1-6; D is uncertain. Germline V gene lookup returns CDR1 GTSNPN and CDR2 SVGIG (reference sequence). Trimming removed 0 bases at V and 7 bases at J, with 7 bases between. CDR3 length: 13 amino acids. DNA of the CDR3: TGTGCCTGGAGTGTAACGGGAAATTCACCCCTCCACTTT. It encodes CAWSVTGNSPLHF.

V gene TRBV18 combines with J gene TRBJ1-2; 9 nucleotides align to TRBD1. Germline V CDR1 and CDR2: KGHSH, LQKENI. The CDR3 covers 17 residues. V was pared by 3 bases and J by 0 bases, with 8 bases of the junction left unmatched. CDR3 nucleotides: TGTGCCAGCTCACCGTACAGGGGGCGGAATCCTAACTATGGCTACACCTTC. Translating it yields CASSPYRGRNPNYGYTF.

The gene calls are TRBV2 and TRBJ1-6, with D possibly matching TRBD1 (5 bases). This CDR3 is built from 14 residues. Germline values: CDR1 SNHLY, CDR2 FYNNEI. V was cut by 5 bases and J by 7 bases, with 12 bases left in between. CDR3 in DNA: TGTGCCAGCAGTCGGGGGGGTTGGAATTCACCCCTCCACTTT. The encoded protein is CASSRGGWNSPLHF.

There are a few counts of this clone. The chain recombines TRBV7-9 with TRBJ2-7; D is perhaps TRBD1 (6 bases). The CDR3 runs to 13 residues. V lost 10 bases, J lost 2 bases, and 15 bases lay in between. From germline, CDR1 is SEHNR and CDR2 FQNEAQ (reference sequence). The CDR3: CAISGHHTYEQYF. For the CDR3, the DNA is TGTGCCATTTCGGGACATCATACCTACGAGCAGTACTTC.

The J gene is TRBJ1-1, the V gene TRBV11-2; D possibly corresponds to TRBD1 (6 bases). CDR3 length equals 14 residues. CDR1 is SGHAT, CDR2 FQNNGV, per germline. Between the trimmed V and J ends, which lost 1 base and 3 bases, there was a span of 9 bases. The CDR3 nucleotides are TGTGCCAGCAGCTTAGTTCACAGGGACACTGAAGCTTTCTTT. Its translation is CASSLVHRDTEAFF.

The CDR3 sequence: CASSLVVRGETQYF. The CDR3 nucleotides read TGTGCCAGCAGCTTAGTCGTCAGGGGAGAGACCCAGTACTTC. The chain recombines TRBV7-6 with TRBJ2-5; possibly TRBD1 for D (6 bases). The CDR3 consists of 14 residues. Germline values: CDR1 SGHVS, CDR2 FNYEAQ. Trimming cost V 1 base and J 4 bases, with 10 bases left between them.

The table lists this clone with a count of one. This sequence joins TRBV11-2 and TRBJ1-2; D is perhaps TRBD1 (5 bases). The CDR3 sequence is 14 residues long. Germline values: CDR1 SGHAT, CDR2 FQNNGV. V dropped 0 bases and J dropped 8 bases, with 13 bases sitting between them. The CDR3 coding sequence is TGTGCCAGCAGCTTAGAAAGGGGTTTATGGGGCTACACCTTC. Its translation is CASSLERGLWGYTF. The whole variable domain, remainder taken from reference TRBV11-2 and TRBJ1-2, is EAGVAQSPRYKIIEKRQSVAFWCNPISGHATLYWYQQILGQGPKLLIQFQNNGVVDDSQLPKDRFSAERLKGVDSTLKIQPAKLEDSAVYLCASSLERGLWGYTFGSGTRLTVV.

The J gene is TRBJ2-1, the V gene TRBV7-2, with TRBD2 matching over 10 bases. Trimming at V came to 3 bases and at J to 10 bases, leaving 3 bases not matched to a gene. Germline V gene sequence: CDR1 SGHTA, CDR2 FQGNSA. This CDR3 has 13 residues. This chain's CDR3 is CASSFISGGEQFF. In DNA form, the CDR3 reads TGTGCCAGCAGCTTCATTAGCGGGGGGGAGCAGTTCTTC.

The J gene is TRBJ2-7, the V gene TRBV5-4; TRBD2 matches 11 bases. Germline-derived CDR1 and CDR2 are SGHNT and YYREEE (reference sequence). V shed 4 bases, J shed 0 bases, and the junction held 6 bases outside the gene matches. This CDR3 is built from 16 residues. As DNA, the CDR3 is TGTGCCAGCAGCGTTCCTAGCGGGGGGACCTCCTACGAGCAGTACTTC. Its translation: CASSVPSGGTSYEQYF.

The chain has TRBV19 and TRBJ1-5; TRBD1 matches at 9 bases. V was pared by 9 bases and J by 0 bases, with 6 bases of the junction left unmatched. The CDR3 is 15 amino acids. Germline V gene sequence: CDR1 LNHDA, CDR2 SQIVND (reference sequence). The CDR3 DNA follows: TGTGCCAGGGGACAGGGCGTTTATAGCAATCAGCCCCAGCATTTT. Translation gives CARGQGVYSNQPQHF. The full variable domain, completed using reference TRBV19 and TRBJ1-5, is DGGITQSPKYLFRKEGQNVTLSCEQNLNHDAMYWYRQDPGQGLRLIYYSQIVNDFQKGDIAEGYSVSREKKESFPLTVTSAQKNPTAFYLCARGQGVYSNQPQHFGDGTRLSIL.

CDR3 sequence reads: CASTSGTSGGYTQYF. The CDR3 nucleotides are TGTGCCAGCACCTCCGGGACTAGCGGGGGATATACGCAGTATTTT. This chain joins TRBV5-6 and TRBJ2-3; 14 bases are a match to TRBD2. Germline loops: CDR1 SGHDT, CDR2 YYEEEE. The CDR3 is made up of 15 amino acids. Trimming removed 6 bases from V and 7 bases from J; junction bases left unmatched: 7. Full variable domain (rest looked up from reference TRBV5-6 and TRBJ2-3): DAGVTQSPTHLIKTRGQQVTLRCSPKSGHDTVSWYQQALGQGPQFIFQYYEEEERQRGNFPDRFSGHQFPNYSSELNVNALLLGDSALYLCASTSGTSGGYTQYFGPGTRLTVL.

The chain is built from TRBV4-1 and TRBJ1-3; D gene uncertain. Trimming stripped 1 base from V and 8 bases from J, with 12 bases between. From germline, CDR1 is MGHRA and CDR2 YSYEKL. This CDR3 contains 14 residues. CDR3 sequence: CASSQVPNPDTIYF. The CDR3 coding sequence is TGCGCCAGCAGCCAAGTCCCCAATCCGGACACCATATATTTT.

This chain joins TRBV5-5 and TRBJ1-1; D perhaps matches TRBD1 (5 bases). CDR1 is SGHKS and CDR2 is YYEKEE in the germline V gene (reference sequence). The CDR3 is 14 residues long. The V gene lost 4 bases and the J gene lost 0 bases, with 10 bases spanning the gap. The CDR3 bases are TGTGCCAGCAGCCCCCGGGACTTGAACACTGAAGCTTTCTTT. Residues: CASSPRDLNTEAFF.

This chain uses TRBV4-1 with TRBJ2-1, with 12 positions matching TRBD1. The V and J ends lost 4 bases and 8 bases, in that order; junction bases with no gene match: 6. This CDR3 contains 15 residues. Germline CDR1 MGHRA, CDR2 YSYEKL. CDR3 sequence reads: CASSLWDRGHDEQFF. In DNA, the CDR3 is TGCGCCAGCAGCCTCTGGGACAGGGGGCACGATGAGCAGTTCTTC.

The chain joins TRBV10-1 to TRBJ2-7; 10 bases line up with TRBD1. The CDR3 sequence is 13 residues long. V shed 6 bases and J 5 bases; nucleotides not matched to a gene: 4. The germline gives CDR1 WNHNN, CDR2 SYGVQD (reference sequence). CDR3 residues: CASRRDRGDEQYF. CDR3 DNA: TGCGCCAGCAGGCGGGACAGGGGAGACGAGCAGTACTTC.

The CDR3: CASSENRAYNEQFF. The CDR3 coding sequence is TGTGCCAGCAGTGAAAACAGGGCCTACAATGAGCAGTTCTTC. The chain links TRBV2 to TRBJ2-1; possibly TRBD1 for D (6 bases). Trimming left V 2 bases short and J 2 bases short, with 7 bases between. The CDR3 totals 14 residues. Germline CDR1 reads SNHLY; CDR2 reads FYNNEI.

This clone was seen a few times. This chain links TRBV2 with TRBJ1-3, with no clear D. Deletions cut 2 bases from V and 0 bases from J, with 5 bases between. Germline assignment: CDR1 SNHLY and CDR2 FYNNEI. The CDR3 spans 14 residues. The CDR3 DNA reads TGTGCCAGCAGTGAACCGGTCTCTGGAAACACCATATATTTT. Protein: CASSEPVSGNTIYF.

The chain joins TRBV7-6 to TRBJ2-7; D is unresolved. The CDR3 contains 11 residues. V was cut by 2 bases and J by 5 bases, with 4 bases left in between. Germline-derived CDR1 and CDR2 are SGHVS and FNYEAQ. Here the CDR3 reads CASSLRDEQYF. The CDR3 coding sequence is TGTGCCAGCAGCTTACGGGACGAGCAGTACTTC.